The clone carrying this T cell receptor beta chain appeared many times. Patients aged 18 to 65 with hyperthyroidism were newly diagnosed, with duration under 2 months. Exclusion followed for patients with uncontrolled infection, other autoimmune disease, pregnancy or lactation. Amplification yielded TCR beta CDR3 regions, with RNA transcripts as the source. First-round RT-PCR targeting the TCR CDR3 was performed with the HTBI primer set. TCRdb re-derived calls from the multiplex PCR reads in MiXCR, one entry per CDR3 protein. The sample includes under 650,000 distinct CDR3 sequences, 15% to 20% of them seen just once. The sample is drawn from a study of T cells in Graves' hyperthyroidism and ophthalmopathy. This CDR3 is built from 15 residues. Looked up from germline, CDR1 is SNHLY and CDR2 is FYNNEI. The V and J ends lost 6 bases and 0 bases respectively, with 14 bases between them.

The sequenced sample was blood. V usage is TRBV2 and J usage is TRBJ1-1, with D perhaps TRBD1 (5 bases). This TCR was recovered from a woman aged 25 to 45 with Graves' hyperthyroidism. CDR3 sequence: CASRTGVSLNTEAFF. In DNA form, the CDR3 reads TGTGCCAGCAGGACGGGGGTGTCACTGAACACTGAAGCTTTCTTT.